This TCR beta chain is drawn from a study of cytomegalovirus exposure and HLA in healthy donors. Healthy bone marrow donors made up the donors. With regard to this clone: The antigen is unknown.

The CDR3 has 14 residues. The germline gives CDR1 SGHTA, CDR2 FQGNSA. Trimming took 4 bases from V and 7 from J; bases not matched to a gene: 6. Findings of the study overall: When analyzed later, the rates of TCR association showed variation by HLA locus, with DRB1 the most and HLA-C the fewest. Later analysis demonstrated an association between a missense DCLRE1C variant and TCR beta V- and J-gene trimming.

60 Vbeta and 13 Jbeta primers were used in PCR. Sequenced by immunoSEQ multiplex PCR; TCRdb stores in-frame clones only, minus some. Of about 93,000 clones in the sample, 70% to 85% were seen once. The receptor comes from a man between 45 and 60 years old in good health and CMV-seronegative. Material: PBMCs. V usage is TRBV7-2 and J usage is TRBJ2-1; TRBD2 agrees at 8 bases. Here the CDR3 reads CASSSSGSVNEQFF. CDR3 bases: TGTGCCAGCAGCTCCAGCGGGAGTGTAAATGAGCAGTTCTTC.